The rows below give T cell receptor beta chains drawn from one sample of a study of graft-versus-host responses after intestinal transplantation. The antigens these receptors bind are not known. Here immunoSEQ multiplex PCR was the method, and the copy in TCRdb shows in-frame clones only, minus some. The repertoire holds roughly 110,000 clones, approximately 88% seen once, with around 0.73% in the top ten. The input for sequencing was unstimulated CD4+ T cells sorted from spleen or lymph node cells, taken before transplant. The receptors come from a human donor who was the organ donor for an intestinal transplant. Each CDR3 is given without its conserved first and last residue.

J | V | CDR3
TRBJ2-1 | TRBV7-2 | ASSSGLAGEQF
TRBJ2-5 | TRBV15 | ATSSLSGARETQY
TRBJ1-4 | TRBV5-1 | ASSLGGTNEKLF
TRBJ2-1 | TRBV19 | ASSVLAGGTYNEQF
TRBJ2-1 | TRBV6-1 | ASKPLRGGTYEQF
TRBJ2-1 | TRBV9 | ASSVGVFEENEQF
TRBJ1-5 | TRBV19 | ASNEYSNQPQH
TRBJ2-2 | TRBV6-6 | ASNSGNTGELF
TRBJ2-7 | TRBV2 | ASTTSYEQY
TRBJ2-6 | TRBV11-2 | ASSLGRGGSGANVLT
TRBJ1-5 | TRBV30 | AWSVVDRGQPQH
TRBJ1-1 | TRBV9 | ASSSPTGWAF
TRBJ2-1 | TRBV4-1 | ASSQVSAVGGNEQF
TRBJ2-5 | TRBV2 | ASSPDGGTETQY
TRBJ1-2 | TRBV2 | ASTQTGFYGYT
TRBJ2-7 | TRBV11-3 | ASSLDRRGAGTAYEQY
TRBJ1-4 | TRBV19 | ATGGLGEKLF
TRBJ2-3 | TRBV11-2 | ASSLYTGAPTDTQY
TRBJ1-2 | TRBV6-5 | ASSPGHGYT
TRBJ1-1 | TRBV11-1 | ASSLAGGTEAF
TRBJ2-2 | TRBV9 | ASSVIAGGNTGELF
TRBJ2-7 | TRBV5-1 | ASSLEVVYEQY
TRBJ2-3 | TRBV11-3 | ASAAFLGLAGERADTQY
TRBJ1-4 | TRBV7-2 | ASSLRQFNEKLF
TRBJ1-1 | TRBV7-9 | ASSPTDREAF
TRBJ1-5 | TRBV7-2 | ASSLASIDQPQH
TRBJ2-2 | TRBV6-1 | ASSTRRGTGELF
TRBJ2-6 | TRBV5-6 | ASSLTGAVSGANVLT
TRBJ1-2 | TRBV10-3 | AIRSEGRTGGNYGYT
TRBJ1-1 | TRBV7-6 | ASSPTQNTEAF
TRBJ2-1 | TRBV27 | ASSSPNTGSYNEQF
TRBJ2-2 | TRBV7-6 | ASSPRGNTGELF
TRBJ1-6 | TRBV7-2 | ASSLGVTDSPLH
TRBJ1-6 | TRBV5-6 | ASSSLGQLRNSPLH
TRBJ1-2 | TRBV11-2 | ASSPPIHPYYGYT
TRBJ1-3 | TRBV5-6 | ASSVGSGNTIY
TRBJ2-1 | TRBV21-1 | ARVEGTSGNHEQF
TRBJ2-1 | TRBV2 | ASSDPTGLSEQF
TRBJ1-2 | TRBV5-6 | ASSLDGNYGYT
TRBJ2-3 | TRBV5-6 | ASSISHRAGTSVDTQY
TRBJ1-3 | TRBV7-2 | ASSSMGQGESGNTIY
TRBJ2-5 | TRBV29-1 | SVLTGGAGTQY
TRBJ2-1 | TRBV4-2 | ASSRRTSGSANEQF
TRBJ1-4 | TRBV6-5 | ASSYEGTANVKLF
TRBJ2-3 | TRBV6-1 | ASSVDRGRDTQY
TRBJ2-7 | TRBV30 | AWSVGALGYEQY
TRBJ2-7 | TRBV27 | ASSLFLAAKNDEQY
TRBJ1-1 | TRBV19 | ASSIGALGTLSAEAF
TRBJ1-2 | TRBV6-6 | ASSYSRGAGNGYT
TRBJ2-5 | TRBV6-5 | ASSGTVQETQY
TRBJ2-7 | TRBV6-5 | ASRDAATYEQY
TRBJ2-3 | TRBV30 | AWSPGQGVTDTQY